This T cell receptor beta chain was retrieved from a study of T cells in Graves' hyperthyroidism and ophthalmopathy (dated by TCRdb to the late 2010s). Some background on the complete study: Peripheral blood was sampled at the time of initial diagnosis, prior to any treatment. In addition, the study compared T-cell repertoires in thyroid tissue and in blood from about 6 Graves' hyperthyroidism patients. The roughly 94 discovery patients were randomly split 7:3 into training and test sets. Prospective prediction of ophthalmopathy was tested in an independent validation cohort of fewer than 20 hyperthyroidism patients and some 17 patients who later progressed to ophthalmopathy. According to the paper, TCR Vbeta CDR3 sequencing was carried out on approximately 140 peripheral blood samples, which came from 40 to 45 ophthalmopathy, around 74 hyperthyroidism and around 17 progressor patients. To identify TCR V-J signatures that set the groups apart, the researchers used a discovery cohort of 90 to 100 patients, made up of around 40 with Graves' ophthalmopathy and some 60 with stable Graves' hyperthyroidism. After blood sampling, hyperthyroidism patients were treated with methimazole at a starting dose of 30 mg daily, and ophthalmopathy patients were treated with high-dose intravenous methylprednisolone.

This clonotype was recorded at least ten times. Its antigen remains undetermined. The record has no base qualities; no much larger clone is one base away. From the cysteine up to the phenylalanine, the CDR3 has a length of 13 residues. CDR3 DNA is the only sequence kept; it has 39 bases, read in frame from the first base. From the germline V gene, CDR1 is SQVTM and CDR2 is ANQGSEA. The V and J ends are trimmed by 0 bases and 4 bases, leaving 9 bases between them. Stable Graves' hyperthyroidism was defined as no progression to ophthalmopathy during 18 months of follow-up. The hyperthyroidism patients were between 18 and 65 years old and newly diagnosed, with a disease duration of less than 2 months. The study excluded patients with uncontrolled infections, other autoimmune diseases, pregnancy or lactation. Diagnoses were established on the basis of clinical symptoms, serum thyroxine and TRAb, thyroid ultrasound, and orbital computed tomography. PBMCs were separated from roughly 10 ml of fresh peripheral blood using Ficoll-Paque density gradient centrifugation. Total RNA was extracted using Trizol reagent, and RNA quality was assessed on an Agilent 2100 Bioanalyzer.

Results the study describes overall, beyond this receptor: Sample size was not statistically predetermined, and blinding of investigators to group allocation was not performed. Most expanded thyroid clonotypes (frequency above 0.001) were also detected in blood, a finding suggesting that blood repertoires may reflect thyroid immune responses. A model built on a 13 V-J signature distinguished ophthalmopathy from stable hyperthyroidism, reaching around 90% sensitivity and about 81% specificity in cross-validation and 80%/75% in testing. In validation, progression to ophthalmopathy was predicted by the model with 70.59% sensitivity and around 76% specificity, a median of about 6 months before onset.

The TCR beta CDR3 regions were amplified from the RNA transcripts. The TCR CDR3 was subjected to a first round of RT-PCR using the HTBI primer set and the Qiagen OneStep RT-PCR kit. Libraries were constructed in a second round of multiplex PCR, after which size selection and purification were carried out. Sequencing of the libraries was done on an Illumina HiSeq2000 using paired-end 100 bp reads. The paper's data handling went like this. SOAPnuke was used to process the raw data, removing reads that contained adapters or uncalled bases, had a mean Phred below 15, or lacked an exact match to the constant primer or identifier. COPE v1.2.5 was used to merge high-quality paired reads, and clonotypes were defined as unique nucleotide sequences. Clonotypes were aligned to IMGT TRBV, TRBD and TRBJ reference segments using MiTCR v1.1. The analysis was restricted to V-J combinations with a frequency above 0.0001, which together covered 99% to 99.2% of the repertoires. The TCS score was defined as the ratio of F50 (clonal expansion) to E x V (chaos), calculated using BLOSUM62-based TCRdist between CDR3 peptides within each V-J. Welch's t-statistics and random forest reduced roughly 540 V-J features to about 12, which were used in a naive Bayes classifier (R e1071). TCRdb reran the public reads through fastp at Q25 and MiXCR, keeping productive beta chains. Each CDR3 protein gets just one entry, which takes the most common genes and DNA from the rows behind it. TCRdb, not the original authors, processed these V and J calls. The sample profile shows over 650,000 distinct CDR3 sequences; over 15% of them were found once. In total, the top ten clones hold around 8.1% of the sample.

The sample was blood. The chain is made from TRBV29-1 and TRBJ2-5, with TRBD2 perhaps the D gene, on 6 matching bases. The TCR was taken from a man younger than 35 with Graves' hyperthyroidism. CDR3 reads: CSVEDVGGETQYF. DNA sequence: TGCAGCGTTGAAGATGTGGGGGGAGAGACCCAGTACTTC.